This T cell receptor beta chain was sequenced in a study of shared clonotypes between healthy human individuals. Overall study context: Each donor's CD8 memory used one plate, CD8 naive two, each CD4 subset three.

Using immunoSEQ multiplex PCR, the repertoire was profiled, and TCRdb retains in-frame clones only, with some absent. This table has 1.5 million to 2.5 million clones, 85% to 95% appearing once. It was CD45RO-negative cells, positively selected for CCR7, that made up naive CD8 cells, with terminally differentiated effector memory CD45RA+ cells excluded. CDR3 length: 15 residues. J gave up 6 bases and V 3 bases, and 4 bases lay outside the gene matches. From germline, CDR1 is SEHNR and CDR2 FQNEAQ (reference sequence). As for this clone: The sample holds other DNA sequences that translate to the same CDR3.

The rearrangement uses TRBV7-9 and TRBJ1-4; TRBD1 agrees at 10 bases. This TCR was recovered from a man aged 18 to 35 in good health. The sample taken for sequencing was naive CD8+ T cells sorted from blood. The CDR3 DNA sequence: TGTGCCAGCAGCTTCCTCGGGACAGGGGATGAAAAACTGTTTTTT. Its protein product is CASSFLGTGDEKLFF.